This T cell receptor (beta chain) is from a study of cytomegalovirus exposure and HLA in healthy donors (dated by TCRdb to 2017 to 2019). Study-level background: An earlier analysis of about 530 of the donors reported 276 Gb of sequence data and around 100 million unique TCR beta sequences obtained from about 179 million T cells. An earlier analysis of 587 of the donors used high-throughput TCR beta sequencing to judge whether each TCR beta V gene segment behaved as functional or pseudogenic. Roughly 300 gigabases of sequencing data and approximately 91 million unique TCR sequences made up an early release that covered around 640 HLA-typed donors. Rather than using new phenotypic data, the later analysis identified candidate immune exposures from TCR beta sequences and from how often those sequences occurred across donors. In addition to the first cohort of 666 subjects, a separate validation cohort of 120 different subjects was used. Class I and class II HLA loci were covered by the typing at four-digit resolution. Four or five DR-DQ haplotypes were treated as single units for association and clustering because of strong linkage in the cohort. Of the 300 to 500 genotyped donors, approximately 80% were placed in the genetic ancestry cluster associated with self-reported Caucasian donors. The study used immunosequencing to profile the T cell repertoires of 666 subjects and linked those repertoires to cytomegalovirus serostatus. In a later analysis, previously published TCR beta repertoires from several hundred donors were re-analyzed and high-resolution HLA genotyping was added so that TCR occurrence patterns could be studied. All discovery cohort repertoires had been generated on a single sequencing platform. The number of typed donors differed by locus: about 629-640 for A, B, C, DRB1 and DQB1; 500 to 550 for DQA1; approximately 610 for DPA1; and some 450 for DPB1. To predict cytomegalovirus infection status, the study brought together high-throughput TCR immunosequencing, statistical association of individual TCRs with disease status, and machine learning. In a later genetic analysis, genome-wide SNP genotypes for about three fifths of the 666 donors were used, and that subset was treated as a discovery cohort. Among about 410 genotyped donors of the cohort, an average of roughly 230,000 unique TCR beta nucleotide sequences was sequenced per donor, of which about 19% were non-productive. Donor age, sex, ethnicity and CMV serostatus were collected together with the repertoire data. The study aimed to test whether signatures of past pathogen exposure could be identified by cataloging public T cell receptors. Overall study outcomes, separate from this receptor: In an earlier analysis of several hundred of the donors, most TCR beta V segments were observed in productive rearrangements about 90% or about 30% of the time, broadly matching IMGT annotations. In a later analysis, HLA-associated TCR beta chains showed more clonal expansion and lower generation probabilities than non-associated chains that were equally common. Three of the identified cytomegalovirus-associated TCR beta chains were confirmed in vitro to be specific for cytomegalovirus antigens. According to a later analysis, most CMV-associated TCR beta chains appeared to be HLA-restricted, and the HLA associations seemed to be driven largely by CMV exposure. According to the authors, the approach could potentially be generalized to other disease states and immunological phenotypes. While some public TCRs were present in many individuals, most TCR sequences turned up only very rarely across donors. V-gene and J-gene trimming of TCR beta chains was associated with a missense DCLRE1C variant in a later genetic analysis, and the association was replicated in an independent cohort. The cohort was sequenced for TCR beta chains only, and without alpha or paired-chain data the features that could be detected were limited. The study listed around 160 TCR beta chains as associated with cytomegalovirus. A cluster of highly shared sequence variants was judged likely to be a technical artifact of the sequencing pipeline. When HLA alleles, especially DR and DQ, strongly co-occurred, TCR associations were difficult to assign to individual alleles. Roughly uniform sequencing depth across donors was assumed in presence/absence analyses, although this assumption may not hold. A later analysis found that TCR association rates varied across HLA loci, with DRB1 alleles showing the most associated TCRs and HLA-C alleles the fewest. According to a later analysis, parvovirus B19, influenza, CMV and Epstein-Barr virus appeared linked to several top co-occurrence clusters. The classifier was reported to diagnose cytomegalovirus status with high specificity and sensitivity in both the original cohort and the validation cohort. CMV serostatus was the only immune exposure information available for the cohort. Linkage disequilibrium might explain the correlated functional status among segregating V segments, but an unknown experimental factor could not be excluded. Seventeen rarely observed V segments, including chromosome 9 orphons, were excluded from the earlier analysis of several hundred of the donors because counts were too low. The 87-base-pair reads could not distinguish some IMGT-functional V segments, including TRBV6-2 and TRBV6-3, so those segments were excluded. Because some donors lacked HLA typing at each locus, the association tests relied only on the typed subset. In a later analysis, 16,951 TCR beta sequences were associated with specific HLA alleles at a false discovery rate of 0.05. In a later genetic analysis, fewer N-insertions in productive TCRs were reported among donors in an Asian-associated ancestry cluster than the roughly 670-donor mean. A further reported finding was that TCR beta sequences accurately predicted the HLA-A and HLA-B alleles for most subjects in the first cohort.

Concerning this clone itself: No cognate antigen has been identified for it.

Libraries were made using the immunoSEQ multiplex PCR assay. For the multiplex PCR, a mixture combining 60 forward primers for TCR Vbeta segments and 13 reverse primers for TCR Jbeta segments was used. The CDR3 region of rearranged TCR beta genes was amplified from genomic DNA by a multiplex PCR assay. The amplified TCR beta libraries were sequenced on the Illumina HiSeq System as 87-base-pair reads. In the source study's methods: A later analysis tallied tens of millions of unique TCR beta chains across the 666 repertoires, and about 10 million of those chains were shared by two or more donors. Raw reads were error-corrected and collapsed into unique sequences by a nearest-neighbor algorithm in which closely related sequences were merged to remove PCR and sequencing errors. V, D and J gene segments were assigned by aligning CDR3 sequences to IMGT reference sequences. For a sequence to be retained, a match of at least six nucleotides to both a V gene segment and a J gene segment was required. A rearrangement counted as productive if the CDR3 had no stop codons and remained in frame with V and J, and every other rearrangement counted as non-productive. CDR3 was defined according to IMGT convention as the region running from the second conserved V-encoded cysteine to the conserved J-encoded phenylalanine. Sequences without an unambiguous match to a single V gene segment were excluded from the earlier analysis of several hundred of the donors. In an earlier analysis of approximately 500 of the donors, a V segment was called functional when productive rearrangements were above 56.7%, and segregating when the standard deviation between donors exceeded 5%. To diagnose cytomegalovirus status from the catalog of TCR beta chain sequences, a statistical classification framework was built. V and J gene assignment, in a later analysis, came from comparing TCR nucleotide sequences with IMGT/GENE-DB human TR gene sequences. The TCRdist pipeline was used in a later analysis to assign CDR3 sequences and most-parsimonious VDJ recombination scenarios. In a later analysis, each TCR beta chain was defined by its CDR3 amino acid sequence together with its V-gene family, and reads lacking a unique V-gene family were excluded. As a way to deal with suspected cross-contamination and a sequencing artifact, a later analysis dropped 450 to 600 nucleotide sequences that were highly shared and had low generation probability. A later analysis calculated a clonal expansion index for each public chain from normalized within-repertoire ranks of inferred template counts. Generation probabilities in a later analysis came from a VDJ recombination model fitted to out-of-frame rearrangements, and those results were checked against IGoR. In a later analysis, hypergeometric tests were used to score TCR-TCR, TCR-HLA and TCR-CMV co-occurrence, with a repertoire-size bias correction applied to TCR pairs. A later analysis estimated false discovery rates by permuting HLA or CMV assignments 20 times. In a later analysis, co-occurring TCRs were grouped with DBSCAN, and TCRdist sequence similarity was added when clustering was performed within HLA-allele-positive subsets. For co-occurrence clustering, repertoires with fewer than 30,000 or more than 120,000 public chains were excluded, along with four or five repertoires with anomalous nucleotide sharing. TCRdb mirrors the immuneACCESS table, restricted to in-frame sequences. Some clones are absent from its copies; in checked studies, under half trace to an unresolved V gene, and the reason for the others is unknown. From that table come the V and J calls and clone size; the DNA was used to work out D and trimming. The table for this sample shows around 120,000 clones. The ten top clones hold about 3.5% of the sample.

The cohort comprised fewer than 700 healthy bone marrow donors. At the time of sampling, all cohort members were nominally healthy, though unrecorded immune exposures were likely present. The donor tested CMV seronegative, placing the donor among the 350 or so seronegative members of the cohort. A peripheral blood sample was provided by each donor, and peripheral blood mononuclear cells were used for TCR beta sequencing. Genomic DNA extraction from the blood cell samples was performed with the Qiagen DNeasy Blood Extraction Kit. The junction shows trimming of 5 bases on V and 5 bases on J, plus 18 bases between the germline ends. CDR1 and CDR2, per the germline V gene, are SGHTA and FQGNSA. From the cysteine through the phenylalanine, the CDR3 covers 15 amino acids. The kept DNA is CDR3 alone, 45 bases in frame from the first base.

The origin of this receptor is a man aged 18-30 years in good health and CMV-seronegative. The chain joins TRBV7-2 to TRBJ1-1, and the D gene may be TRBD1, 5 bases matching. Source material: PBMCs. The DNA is TGTGCCAGCAGCCCAACACCAGGGTTTTCTACTGAAGCTTTCTTT. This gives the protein CASSPTPGFSTEAFF.